Described below is a single T cell receptor beta chain sequence and its context. V was trimmed by 4 bases and J by 2 bases, leaving 17 bases between them. Germline lookup yields CDR1 SQVTM and CDR2 ANQGSEA. The CDR3 contains 15 residues. PCR involved 60 Vbeta and 13 Jbeta primers. TCRdb keeps only in-frame clones here, not all; method: immunoSEQ multiplex PCR. This table has 160,000 or so clones, around 80% appearing once. This entry comes from a study of cytomegalovirus exposure and HLA in healthy donors. The sequence was collected from a male donor in good health and CMV-seronegative. The material sequenced was PBMCs. V and J are TRBV29-1 and TRBJ1-1; D remains ambiguous. This CDR3 is CSVGSGSFLNTEAFF. The DNA of the CDR3 is TGCAGCGTTGGTTCAGGCTCCTTCCTTAACACTGAAGCTTTCTTT. The full variable domain, completed using reference TRBV29-1 and TRBJ1-1, is SAVISQKPSRDICQRGTSLTIQCQVDSQVTMMFWYRQQPGQSLTLIATANQGSEATYESGFVIDKFPISRPNLTFSTLTVSNMSPEDSSIYLCSVGSGSFLNTEAFFGQGTRLTVV.